Below, one TCR beta chain is given with its context. Antigen: not known. The germline gives CDR1 LNHNV, CDR2 YYDKDF (reference sequence). Trimming pared 1 base from V and 2 bases from J, leaving 11 bases between. This CDR3 is built from 15 residues. This record comes from a study of CD8 T cells in ankylosing spondylitis. Each TCR beta library was made by quantitative 5'-RACE that incorporated molecular barcodes. In TCRdb, the 5' RACE reads were re-called with MiXCR into one record per CDR3 protein. The sample consists of about 540,000 distinct CDR3 sequences, approximately 12% of them appearing once. Broader study findings: One TCR beta motif, made up of roughly eight highly homologous variants, appeared characteristic of ankylosing spondylitis blood.

The sequence was collected from a male donor with ankylosing spondylitis. The sequencing sample was made of blood, either unsorted or a sorted T cell fraction (not recorded which). This chain joins TRBV15 and TRBJ1-2; possibly TRBD1 for D (6 bases). In nucleotides, the CDR3 is TGTGCCACCAGCAGAGTTAGGGGGACCAACTATGGCTACACCTTC. This sequence encodes CATSRVRGTNYGYTF.